These 28 T cell receptor beta chains share one sample of origin, sequenced in a study of T cell responses to AZD1222 COVID-19 vaccine. Some clones are missing from TCRdb's copy, which holds only in-frame ones; the method was immunoSEQ multiplex PCR. This table has over 130,000 clones, about 93% appearing once. The source material was peripheral blood, sampled 28 days after the second AZD1222 dose. These receptors all come from an adult who received the AZD1222 COVID-19 vaccine.

The CDR3 spells CASSLGGEAFF. CDR3 coding DNA: TGCGCCAGCAGCTTGGGGGGTGAAGCTTTCTTT. This chain uses TRBV5-1 with TRBJ1-1; no reliable D call. Germline assignment: CDR1 SGHRS and CDR2 YFSETQ. V was shortened by 0 bases and J by 7 bases, with 4 bases between the two germline ends. The CDR3 is 11 residues long.

A few counts support this clone. V and J are TRBV7-9 and TRBJ2-1, with D unclear. Germline V CDR1 and CDR2: SEHNR, FQNEAQ (reference sequence). This CDR3 contains 15 residues. V dropped 10 bases and J dropped 0 bases, with 16 bases sitting between them. The CDR3 DNA sequence: TGTGCCACCCCAGTAGGCGAGAGCTCCTACAATGAGCAGTTCTTC. It translates to CATPVGESSYNEQFF.

The rearrangement joins TRBV19 to TRBJ1-1; D is ambiguous. V shed 3 bases and J shed 1 base, with 9 bases lying between them. Germline lookup yields CDR1 LNHDA and CDR2 SQIVND (reference sequence). The CDR3 consists of 14 residues. CDR3 coding DNA: TGTGCCAGTAGTATTCGTAGCAGGAACACTGAAGCTTTCTTT. Encoded protein: CASSIRSRNTEAFF.

The chain combines TRBV19 with TRBJ2-1; D unresolved. Germline V lookup: CDR1 LNHDA, CDR2 SQIVND (reference sequence). The CDR3 consists of 14 residues. V lost 6 bases and J lost 6, with 15 bases in between. Here the CDR3 DNA reads TGTGCCAGTAGCCCTATCGGCGGCCGCAATGAGCAGTTCTTC. Translating it yields CASSPIGGRNEQFF.

This clone was counted once. The chain couples TRBV19 to TRBJ2-3, with no clear D. The germline CDR1 and CDR2 sequences are LNHDA and SQIVND (reference sequence). Between the trimmed V and J ends, which lost 0 bases and 5 bases, there was a span of 9 bases. This CDR3 region has 14 residues. CDR3 protein: CASSIELSQDTQYF. The CDR3 DNA sequence: TGTGCCAGTAGTATAGAACTTTCCCAAGATACGCAGTATTTT.

The chain uses TRBV25-1 and TRBJ1-1; possibly TRBD1 for D (6 bases). V dropped 7 bases and J dropped 1 base, with 19 bases sitting between them. The V gene's germline CDR1 is MGHDK and CDR2 SYGVNS. CDR3 length: 16 amino acids. CDR3 nucleotide sequence: TGTGCCAGCACTTCAAATCGGGGACAATCGAACACTGAAGCTTTCTTT. This codes for CASTSNRGQSNTEAFF.

The chain carries TRBV7-2 and TRBJ2-1; 9 nucleotides match TRBD2. The CDR3 is 17 amino acids. V lost 2 bases, J lost 7 bases, and 12 bases stayed unmatched. The germline V gene has CDR1 SGHTA and CDR2 FQGNSA. The CDR3 nucleotides are TGTGCCAGCAGCTTAAGGGTATCTAGCGGGAAAATTAATGAGCAGTTCTTC. Protein product: CASSLRVSSGKINEQFF.

The chain employs TRBV7-9 and TRBJ2-2; D may correspond to TRBD1 or TRBD2 (5 bases each). The length of the CDR3 is 16 residues. Germline CDR1 SEHNR, CDR2 FQNEAQ (reference sequence). The V end was cut by 5 bases, the J end by 0 bases, with 13 bases between. The CDR3 is CASSPPGTANTGELFF. The CDR3 DNA reads TGTGCCAGCAGCCCCCCGGGGACGGCGAACACCGGGGAGCTGTTTTTT.

The chain recombines TRBV12-3 or TRBV12-4 with TRBJ1-3; possibly TRBD1 for D (6 bases). This CDR3 region has 13 residues. V gave up 11 bases and J gave up 0 bases, with 11 bases separating them. CDR3 sequence: CAGGQYSGNTIYF. In DNA form, the CDR3 reads TGTGCCGGCGGACAGTACTCTGGAAACACCATATATTTT.

The chain has TRBV27 and TRBJ2-3; 7 bases map to TRBD2. From germline, CDR1 is MNHEY and CDR2 SMNVEV (reference sequence). Trimming took 1 base from V and 3 from J; bases not matched to a gene: 10. This CDR3 comprises 17 residues. CDR3 region: CASSLFRGGVATDTQYF. DNA for the CDR3: TGTGCCAGCAGTTTATTTCGGGGAGGGGTAGCGACAGATACGCAGTATTTT.

The rearrangement uses TRBV24-1 and TRBJ2-7, with unresolved D. Per germline, CDR1 KGHDR and CDR2 SFDVKD. This CDR3 spans 14 amino acids. The V and J ends lost 1 base and 1 base respectively, with 7 bases between them. The CDR3 spells CATSDLNSSYEQYF. For the CDR3, the DNA is TGTGCCACCAGTGATTTAAACAGTTCCTACGAGCAGTACTTC.

This clone was seen just once. This chain joins TRBV10-3 and TRBJ2-4; D may be TRBD1 (6 bases). CDR3 length: 15 residues. Germline assignment: CDR1 ENHRY and CDR2 SYGVKD. The V gene lost 5 bases and the J gene lost 1 base, with 12 bases spanning the gap. CDR3 in DNA: TGTGCCATCAGTCAACCACAGGGCGCCAAAAACATTCAGTACTTC. Encoded protein: CAISQPQGAKNIQYF.

This clone has only one observation. The chain has TRBV29-1 and TRBJ1-2; 7 positions agree with TRBD1. The V segment lost 5 bases and the J segment 8 bases; nucleotides outside the gene matches: 5. Germline V gene sequence: CDR1 SQVTM, CDR2 ANQGSEA. This CDR3 region has 11 residues. The CDR3 DNA sequence: TGCAGCGTTACAGGGGTTGAGGGCTACACCTTC. It specifies CSVTGVEGYTF. The whole variable domain, filled in from reference TRBV29-1 and TRBJ1-2, reads SAVISQKPSRDICQRGTSLTIQCQVDSQVTMMFWYRQQPGQSLTLIATANQGSEATYESGFVIDKFPISRPNLTFSTLTVSNMSPEDSSIYLCSVTGVEGYTFGSGTRLTVV.

V usage is TRBV29-1 and J usage is TRBJ2-3, with D perhaps TRBD2 (6 bases). The germline V and J ends were trimmed by 6 bases and 2 bases, with 15 bases remaining between them. The CDR3 length is 14 residues. Germline V gene sequence: CDR1 SQVTM, CDR2 ANQGSEA. The CDR3 DNA reads as TGCAGCGTCCCTCTGGGGGGACCCACAGATACGCAGTATTTT. It specifies CSVPLGGPTDTQYF.

The CDR3, as DNA: TGTGCCAGCAGCTTGGGGACTAGCGGAGCACAAGAGACCCAGTACTTC. It yields the protein CASSLGTSGAQETQYF. The chain couples TRBV5-8 to TRBJ2-5; 10 positions match TRBD2. Looked up from germline, CDR1 is SGHTS and CDR2 is YDEGEE. The junction had 4 bases not matched to a gene; V was cut back by 0 bases and J by 2 bases. The CDR3 has 16 residues.

The gene calls are TRBV6-5 and TRBJ2-1; 11 bases agree with TRBD2. CDR1 is MNHEY, CDR2 SVGAGI, per germline. This CDR3 has 15 amino acids. The V segment lost 3 bases and the J segment 7 bases; nucleotides outside the gene matches: 5. The chain's CDR3 is CASSYSGLAANEQFF. The CDR3 bases are TGTGCCAGCAGTTATTCGGGACTAGCGGCGAATGAGCAGTTCTTC.

This clone was counted only a few times. The gene calls are TRBV7-7 and TRBJ2-7; maybe TRBD1 (5 bases). V was cut by 6 bases and J by 5 bases, with 14 bases left in between. Germline CDR1 is SSHAT and CDR2 is FNYEAQ (reference sequence). The CDR3 is made up of 13 amino acids. CDR3 amino acids: CASSRDWGHEQYF. Written as DNA, the CDR3 is TGTGCCAGCAGTAGAGACTGGGGCCACGAGCAGTACTTC.

The V and J genes are TRBV7-6 and TRBJ2-2; no firm D call. Germline CDR1 SGHVS, CDR2 FNYEAQ. The CDR3 consists of 16 residues. Trimming removed 2 bases at V and 4 bases at J, with 14 bases between. The CDR3 DNA is TGTGCCAGCAGCTTATATGGCGGAACAAGCACCGGGGAGCTGTTTTTT. Protein sequence: CASSLYGGTSTGELFF.

The rearrangement links TRBV7-2 to TRBJ2-2; the match to TRBD2 covers 7 bases. Germline-derived CDR1 and CDR2 are SGHTA and FQGNSA. CDR3 length: 13 amino acids. V was pared by 5 bases and J by 6 bases, with 3 bases of the junction left unmatched. CDR3 DNA: TGTGCCAGCAGCCTCCTAGCGGCCGGGGAGCTGTTTTTT. Protein sequence: CASSLLAAGELFF.

The rearrangement links TRBV9 to TRBJ2-2; unclear D gene. V was pared by 3 bases and J by 0 bases, with 6 bases between. CDR3 size: 14 residues. CDR1 SGDLS and CDR2 YYNGEE come from the germline V gene. Written as DNA, the CDR3 is TGTGCCAGCAGCGAACCCACGAACACCGGGGAGCTGTTTTTT. Encoded protein: CASSEPTNTGELFF.

This clone has a handful of counts. The rearrangement uses TRBV6-4 and TRBJ2-2; TRBD1 agrees at 7 bases. Germline assignment: CDR1 MRHNA and CDR2 SNTAGT. J gave up 4 bases and V 5 bases, and 4 bases lay outside the gene matches. This CDR3 spans 14 amino acids. The CDR3 DNA follows: TGTGCCAGCAGTTTGACAGGGACCACCGGGGAGCTGTTTTTT. It codes for CASSLTGTTGELFF.

The genes are TRBV3-1 (or the pseudogene TRBV3-2) and TRBJ1-1; 9 nucleotides line up with TRBD1. Unmatched junction bases numbered 1, after V lost 4 bases and J lost 1 base. Germline values: CDR1 LGHDT, CDR2 YNNKEL (reference sequence). This CDR3 is built from 14 residues. In DNA, the CDR3 is TGTGCCAGCAGCCCGGGACAGGGGAACACTGAAGCTTTCTTT. This translates into CASSPGQGNTEAFF.

The rearrangement joins TRBV4-1 to TRBJ2-1; D might be TRBD2 (5 bases). This CDR3 contains 14 residues. V gave up 4 bases and J gave up 1 base, with 8 bases separating them. CDR1 is MGHRA, CDR2 YSYEKL, per germline. Written as DNA, the CDR3 is TGCGCCAGCAGCCCTCGGGGTTCCTACAATGAGCAGTTCTTC. Amino acids: CASSPRGSYNEQFF.

The chain links TRBV7-2 to TRBJ1-1; 9 nucleotides agree with TRBD1. CDR3 size: 14 residues. The germline CDR1 and CDR2 sequences are SGHTA and FQGNSA. V lost 5 bases and J lost 4; bases outside the gene matches: 5. The CDR3 region has the DNA TGTGCCAGCAGCCTCCAGACAGGGGGCACTGAAGCTTTCTTT. Encoded protein: CASSLQTGGTEAFF.

The chain joins TRBV19 to TRBJ1-2, with TRBD1 matching 9 bases. There are 16 residues in the CDR3. From germline, CDR1 is LNHDA and CDR2 SQIVND (reference sequence). Losses at the gene ends were 7 bases for V and 8 bases for J; bases not matched to a gene: 17. CDR3 nucleotides: TGTGCCAGTACGGAATCCGGGACAGGGATTTTGTGGGGCTACACCTTC. Protein sequence: CASTESGTGILWGYTF.

This chain links TRBV4-1 with TRBJ1-3, with TRBD1 identical over 7 bases. Trimming at V came to 5 bases and at J to 0 bases, leaving 4 bases not matched to a gene. This CDR3 is 15 amino acids long. CDR1 MGHRA and CDR2 YSYEKL come from the germline V gene. The CDR3 sequence is CASSRDSNSGNTIYF. DNA for the CDR3: TGCGCCAGCAGCAGGGACAGCAACTCTGGAAACACCATATATTTT.

This clone was detected only a few times. The V call is TRBV30, the J call TRBJ1-4; D may be TRBD1 (5 bases). CDR1 is GTSNPN and CDR2 is SVGIG in the germline V gene (reference sequence). Trimming cost V 0 bases and J 4 bases, with 12 bases left between them. The CDR3 has 15 residues. CDR3 coding DNA: TGTGCCTGGAGTGTGAAGGCGGGGCTTAATGAAAAACTGTTTTTT. Its translation is CAWSVKAGLNEKLFF.

This clone was counted only a few times. V gene TRBV10-3 combines with J gene TRBJ2-3; D possibly uses TRBD1 or TRBD2 (5 bases each). V shed 10 bases and J shed 2 bases, with 19 bases lying between them. The length of the CDR3 is 15 residues. Germline V gene data show CDR1 as ENHRY and CDR2 as SYGVKD. CDR3 loop: CATQERFGATDTQYF. For the CDR3, the DNA is TGTGCCACTCAAGAGAGGTTCGGGGCCACAGATACGCAGTATTTT.